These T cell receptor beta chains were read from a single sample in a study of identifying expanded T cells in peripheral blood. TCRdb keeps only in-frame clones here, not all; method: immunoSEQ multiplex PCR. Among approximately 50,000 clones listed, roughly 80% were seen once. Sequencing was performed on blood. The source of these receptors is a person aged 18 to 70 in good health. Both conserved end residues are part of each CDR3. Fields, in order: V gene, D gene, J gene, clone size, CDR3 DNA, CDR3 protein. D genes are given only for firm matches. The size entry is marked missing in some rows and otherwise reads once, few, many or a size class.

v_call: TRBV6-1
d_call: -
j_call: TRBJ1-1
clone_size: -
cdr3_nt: TGTGCCAGCAGTTACCCCCCGAGAGCTTTCTTT
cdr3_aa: CASSYPPRAFF

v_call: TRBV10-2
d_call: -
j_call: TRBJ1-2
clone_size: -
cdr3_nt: TGCGCCAGCAGTATCAACCAGGGGGGCTACACCTTC
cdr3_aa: CASSINQGGYTF

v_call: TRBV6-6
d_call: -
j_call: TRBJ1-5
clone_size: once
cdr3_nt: TGTGCCAGCAGTACAGGGCATAGCAATCAGCCCCAGCATTTT
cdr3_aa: CASSTGHSNQPQHF

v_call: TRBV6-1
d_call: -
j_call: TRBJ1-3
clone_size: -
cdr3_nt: TGTGCCAGTACATCGATGGGGGGAAACACCATATATTTT
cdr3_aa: CASTSMGGNTIYF

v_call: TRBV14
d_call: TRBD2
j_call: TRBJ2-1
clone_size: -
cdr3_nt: TGTGCCAGCAGCCAGTCCGGGACTAGCGGGGGACGATTCTTC
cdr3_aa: CASSQSGTSGGRFF

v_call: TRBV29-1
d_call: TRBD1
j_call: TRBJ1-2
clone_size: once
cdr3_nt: TGCAGCGCCTCCGGGACAGGGTCTGATGGCTACACCTTC
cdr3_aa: CSASGTGSDGYTF

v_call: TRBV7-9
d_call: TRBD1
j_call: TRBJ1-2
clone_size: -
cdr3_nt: TGTGCCAGCAGCTTCGACAGGGTGAGGGGCTACACCTTC
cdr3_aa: CASSFDRVRGYTF

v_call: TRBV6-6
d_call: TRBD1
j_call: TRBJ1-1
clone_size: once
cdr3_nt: TGTGCCAGCAGTAACCAGGGGGGGGGCACTGAAGCTTTCTTT
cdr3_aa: CASSNQGGGTEAFF

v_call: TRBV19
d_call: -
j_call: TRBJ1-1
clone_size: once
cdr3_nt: TGTGCCAGTAGTAAAGGGGGTCTGAACACTGAAGCTTTCTTT
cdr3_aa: CASSKGGLNTEAFF

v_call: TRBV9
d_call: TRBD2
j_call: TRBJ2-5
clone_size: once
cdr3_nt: TGTGCCAGCAGCGTAGGTGCTCTAGCGGGGCGGGAGACCCAGTACTTC
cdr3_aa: CASSVGALAGRETQYF

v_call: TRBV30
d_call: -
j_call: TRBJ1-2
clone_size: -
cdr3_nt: TGTGCCTGGGGGGGCCGAAGCAGGGCCAGCTATGGCTACACCTTC
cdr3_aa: CAWGGRSRASYGYTF

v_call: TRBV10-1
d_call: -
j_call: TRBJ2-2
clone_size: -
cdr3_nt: TGCGCCAGCAGTGAGTCAGGGGGCACCGGGGAGCTGTTTTTT
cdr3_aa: CASSESGGTGELFF

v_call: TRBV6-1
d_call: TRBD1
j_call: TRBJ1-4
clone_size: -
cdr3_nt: TGTGCCAGCAGTGAAGGGGACAGGGGGCGAAGGGATGAAAAACTGTTTTTT
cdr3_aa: CASSEGDRGRRDEKLFF

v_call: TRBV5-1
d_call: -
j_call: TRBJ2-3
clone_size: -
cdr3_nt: TGCGCCAGCAGCCCGGGAGTTAGCACAGATACGCAGTATTTT
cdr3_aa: CASSPGVSTDTQYF

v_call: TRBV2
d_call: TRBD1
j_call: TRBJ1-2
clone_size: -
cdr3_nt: TGTGCCAGCAGTGAGAGACGGAACAGGGGCAGTGGCTACACCTTC
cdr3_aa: CASSERRNRGSGYTF

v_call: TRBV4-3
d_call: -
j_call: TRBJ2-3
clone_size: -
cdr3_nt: TGCGCCAGCAGCCCATGGACGAGCGCAGATACGCAGTATTTT
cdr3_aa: CASSPWTSADTQYF

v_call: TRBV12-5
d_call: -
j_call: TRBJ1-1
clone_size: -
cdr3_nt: TGTGCTAGTGGTCTAGGGAGCTTAAGCACTGAAGCTTTCTTT
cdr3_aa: CASGLGSLSTEAFF

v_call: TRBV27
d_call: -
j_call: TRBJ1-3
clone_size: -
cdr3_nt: TGTGCCAGCAGTTTAATGGGGGGGAACACCATATATTTT
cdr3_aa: CASSLMGGNTIYF

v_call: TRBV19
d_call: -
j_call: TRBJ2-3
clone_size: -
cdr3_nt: TGTGCCAGTAGGAAAGGAGGGCCTGGCACAGATACGCAGTATTTT
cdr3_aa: CASRKGGPGTDTQYF

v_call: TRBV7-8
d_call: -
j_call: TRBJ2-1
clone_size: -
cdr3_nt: TGTGCCAGCACCTCATACAATGAGCAGTTCTTC
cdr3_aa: CASTSYNEQFF

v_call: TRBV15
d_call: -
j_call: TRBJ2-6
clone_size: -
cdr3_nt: TGTGCCACCAGCAGAGATCCCGGGGCCAACGTCCTGACTTTC
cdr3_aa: CATSRDPGANVLTF

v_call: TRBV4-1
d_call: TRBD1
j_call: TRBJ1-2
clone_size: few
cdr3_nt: TGCGCCAGCAGCCAAGACCCGCAGGGGGCGAACGGCTATGGCTACACCTTC
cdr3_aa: CASSQDPQGANGYGYTF

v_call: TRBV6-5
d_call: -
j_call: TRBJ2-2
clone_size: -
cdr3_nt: TGTGCCAGCAGCCAGACCAAGGCCACCGGGGAGCTGTTTTTT
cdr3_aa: CASSQTKATGELFF

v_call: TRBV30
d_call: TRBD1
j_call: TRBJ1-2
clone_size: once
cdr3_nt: TGTGCCTGGGAGGACAGGCGAAACCTTCCCGTCGAGACCACCTTC
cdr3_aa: CAWEDRRNLPVETTF

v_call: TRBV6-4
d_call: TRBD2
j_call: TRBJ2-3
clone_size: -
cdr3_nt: TGTGCCAGCAGTGACTCTAGCGGGGGGGCAGATACGCAGTATTTT
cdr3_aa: CASSDSSGGADTQYF

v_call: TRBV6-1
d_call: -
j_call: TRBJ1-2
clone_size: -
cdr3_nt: TGTGCCAGCGCCCGGGTCCCCTACTATGGCTACACCTTC
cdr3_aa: CASARVPYYGYTF

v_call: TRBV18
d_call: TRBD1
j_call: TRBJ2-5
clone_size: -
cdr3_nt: TGTGCCAGCTCACCGATGGGGACAGGGAGGATTGAGACCCAGTACTTC
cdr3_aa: CASSPMGTGRIETQYF

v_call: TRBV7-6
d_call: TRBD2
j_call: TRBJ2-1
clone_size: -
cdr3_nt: TGTGCCAGCAGCTCCACTAGCGGAACAAGCTCCTACAATGAGCAGTTCTTC
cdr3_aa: CASSSTSGTSSYNEQFF

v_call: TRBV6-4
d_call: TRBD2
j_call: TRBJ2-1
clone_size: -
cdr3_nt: TGTGCCAGCTCATCACTGGGAGCGGGGCCTAATGAGCAGTTCTTC
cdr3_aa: CASSSLGAGPNEQFF

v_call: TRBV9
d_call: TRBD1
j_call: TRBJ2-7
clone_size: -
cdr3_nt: TGTGCCAGCAGCCCCCGGACAGGGGCCGGCGAGCAGTACTTC
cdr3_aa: CASSPRTGAGEQYF

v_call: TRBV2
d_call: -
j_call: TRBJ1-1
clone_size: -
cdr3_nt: TGTGCCAGCAGGGACAGAGTATCGAACACTGAAGCTTTCTTT
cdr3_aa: CASRDRVSNTEAFF

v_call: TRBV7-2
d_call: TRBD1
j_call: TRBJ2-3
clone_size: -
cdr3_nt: TGTGCCAGCAGCATGAGGACAGGGCGGGGAGCAGATACGCAGTATTTT
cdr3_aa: CASSMRTGRGADTQYF

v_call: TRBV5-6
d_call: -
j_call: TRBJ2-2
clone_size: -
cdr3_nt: TGTGCCAGCAGCTTCGGGGCCGGGGAGCTGTTTTTT
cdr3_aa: CASSFGAGELFF

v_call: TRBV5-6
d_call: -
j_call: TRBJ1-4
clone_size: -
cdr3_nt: TGTGCCAGCAGCTTGATGGGGGCAACTAATGAAAAACTGTTTTTT
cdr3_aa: CASSLMGATNEKLFF

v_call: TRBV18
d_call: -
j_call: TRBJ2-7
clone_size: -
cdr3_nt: TGTGCCAGCTCAGCCCTAGCGCCAAACCCCCCCTCCTACGAGCAGTACTTC
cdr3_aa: CASSALAPNPPSYEQYF

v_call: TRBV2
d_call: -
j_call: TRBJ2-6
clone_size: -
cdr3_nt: TGTGCCAGCAGTGCTGGGTTTGGGGCCAACGTCCTGACTTTC
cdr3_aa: CASSAGFGANVLTF

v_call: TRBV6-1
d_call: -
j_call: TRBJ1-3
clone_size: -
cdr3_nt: TGTGCCAGCACCGGGGGGAACACCATATATTTT
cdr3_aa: CASTGGNTIYF

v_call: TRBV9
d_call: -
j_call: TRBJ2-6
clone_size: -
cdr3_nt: TGTGCCAGCAGCCCCCGGCTGGCTGGGGCCAACGTCCTGACTTTC
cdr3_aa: CASSPRLAGANVLTF

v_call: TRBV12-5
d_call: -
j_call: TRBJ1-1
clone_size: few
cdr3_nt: TGTGCTAGTGGTCCCACCGGGGGAGGTGAAGCTTTCTTT
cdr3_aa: CASGPTGGGEAFF

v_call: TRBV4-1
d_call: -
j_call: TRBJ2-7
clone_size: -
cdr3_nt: TGCGCCAGCAGCCAAGTGGGGCAGGGTTACGAGCAGTACTTC
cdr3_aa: CASSQVGQGYEQYF

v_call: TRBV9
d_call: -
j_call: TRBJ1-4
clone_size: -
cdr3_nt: TGTGCCAGCAGCGTAGCCGGGGCTACAGCGGAAAAACTGTTTTTT
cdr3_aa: CASSVAGATAEKLFF

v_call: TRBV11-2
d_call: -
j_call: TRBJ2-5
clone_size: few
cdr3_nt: TGTGCCAGCAGCTTAGTTCTCCAAGAGACCCAGTACTTC
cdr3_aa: CASSLVLQETQYF

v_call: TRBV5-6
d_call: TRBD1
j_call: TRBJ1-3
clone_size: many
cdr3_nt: TGTGCCAGCAGCTACGGGACAGAAGATGGAAACACCATATATTTT
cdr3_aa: CASSYGTEDGNTIYF

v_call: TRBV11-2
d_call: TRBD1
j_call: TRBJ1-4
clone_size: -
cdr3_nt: TGTGCCAGCAGCTTGGGACAGGGCAGTGAAAAACTGTTTTTT
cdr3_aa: CASSLGQGSEKLFF

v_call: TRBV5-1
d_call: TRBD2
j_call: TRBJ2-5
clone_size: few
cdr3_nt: TGCGCCAGCAGCTTGGCCGCGGGGGGGCGGCGAAGAGAAGAGACCCAGTACTTC
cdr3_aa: CASSLAAGGRRREETQYF

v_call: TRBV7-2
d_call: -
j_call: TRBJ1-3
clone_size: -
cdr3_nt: TGTGCCAGCAGCTTAGCAAACTCTGGAAACACCATATATTTT
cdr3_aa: CASSLANSGNTIYF

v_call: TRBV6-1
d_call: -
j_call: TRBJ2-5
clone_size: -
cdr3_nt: TGTGCCACCCACTTACAAGAGACCCAGTACTTC
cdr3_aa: CATHLQETQYF

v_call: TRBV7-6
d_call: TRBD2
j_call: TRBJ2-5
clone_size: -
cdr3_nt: TGTGCCAGCACCGAATTAGCGGGGGGACCAGAGACCCAGTACTTC
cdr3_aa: CASTELAGGPETQYF

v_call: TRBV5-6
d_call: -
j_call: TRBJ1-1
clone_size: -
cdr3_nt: TGTGCCAGCAGCTCAGGGTATAGGAGCAGGGAAGCTTTCTTT
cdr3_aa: CASSSGYRSREAFF

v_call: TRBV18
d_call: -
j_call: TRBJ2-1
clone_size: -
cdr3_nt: TGTGCCAGCTCACTACTGACAACGACAGATTACAATGAGCAGTTCTTC
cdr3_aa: CASSLLTTTDYNEQFF

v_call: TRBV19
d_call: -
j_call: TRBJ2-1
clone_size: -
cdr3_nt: TGTGCCAGTAGTAGTAGTGTTAGCTCCTACAATGAGCAGTTCTTC
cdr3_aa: CASSSSVSSYNEQFF

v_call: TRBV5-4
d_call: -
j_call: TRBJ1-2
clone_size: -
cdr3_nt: TGTGCCAGCAGCTTGGGAGGGGATGGCTACACCTTC
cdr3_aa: CASSLGGDGYTF

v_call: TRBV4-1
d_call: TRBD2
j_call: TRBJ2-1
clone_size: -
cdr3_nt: TGCGCCAGCAGCCAAGAAGTAGCGGGAACCTACAATGAGCAGTTCTTC
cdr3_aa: CASSQEVAGTYNEQFF

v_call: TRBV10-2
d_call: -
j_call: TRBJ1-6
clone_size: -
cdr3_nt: TGCGCCAGCAGTGAGATGTGGGAGGCTTCTAGCTCCTATAATTCACCCCTCCACTTT
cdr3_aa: CASSEMWEASSSYNSPLHF

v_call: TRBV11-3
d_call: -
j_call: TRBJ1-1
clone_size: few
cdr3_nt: TGTGCCAGCAGCTTAGTCCCCGGAGCCAACACTGAAGCTTTCTTT
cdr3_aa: CASSLVPGANTEAFF

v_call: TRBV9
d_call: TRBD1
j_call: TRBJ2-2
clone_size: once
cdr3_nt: TGTGCCAGCAGCGTAGGGGACAGGGTTCACACCGGGGAGCTGTTTTTT
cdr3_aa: CASSVGDRVHTGELFF

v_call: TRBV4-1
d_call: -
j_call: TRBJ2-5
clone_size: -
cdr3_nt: TGCGCCAGCAGCCCTCTAACAGGCGGGGAGACCCAGTACTTC
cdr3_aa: CASSPLTGGETQYF

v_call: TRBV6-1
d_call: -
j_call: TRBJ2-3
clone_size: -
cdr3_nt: TGTGCCAGCAGTGCCTACTTCTCTAGCACAGATACGCAGTATTTT
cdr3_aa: CASSAYFSSTDTQYF

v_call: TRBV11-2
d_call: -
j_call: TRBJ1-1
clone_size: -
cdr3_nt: TGTGCCAGCAGCTTAGGGCAGGACGCTCTGAACACTGAAGCTTTCTTT
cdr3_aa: CASSLGQDALNTEAFF